This T cell receptor beta chain was recorded in a study of control samples from healthy donors and cancer patients (TCRdb year 2020). A word on this clone: Its antigen is still unknown. The record has no base qualities; no much larger clone is one base away.

The receptor library was made with the immunoSEQ multiplex PCR assay. TCRdb took over this immuneACCESS table, retaining in-frame rearrangements with V and J assigned. Such tables are incomplete; in checked studies, under half of the missing clones stem from an unresolved V gene, and the remainder is unexplained. This sample lists about 120,000 clones; more than 75% were detected once. Of the sample, about 12% falls within the top ten clones. The CDR3 measures 13 amino acids from cysteine to phenylalanine. The retained sequence is limited to the CDR3, 39 bases, with the frame set at the first base. CDR1 and CDR2 are read off the germline V gene (reference sequence) as WNHNN and SYGVQD. The V end loses 5 bases and the J end loses 2 bases, and a stretch of 9 bases separates them.

This sequence originates from a man aged 30-40 years in good health. Sequencing was done on a sample of blood. The sequence is built from TRBV10-1 and TRBJ1-2; the D region possibly corresponds to TRBD1 (6 bases align). This receptor has the CDR3 CASSLTGNYGYTF. The DNA is as follows: TGCGCCAGCAGTCTTACAGGGAACTATGGCTACACCTTC.